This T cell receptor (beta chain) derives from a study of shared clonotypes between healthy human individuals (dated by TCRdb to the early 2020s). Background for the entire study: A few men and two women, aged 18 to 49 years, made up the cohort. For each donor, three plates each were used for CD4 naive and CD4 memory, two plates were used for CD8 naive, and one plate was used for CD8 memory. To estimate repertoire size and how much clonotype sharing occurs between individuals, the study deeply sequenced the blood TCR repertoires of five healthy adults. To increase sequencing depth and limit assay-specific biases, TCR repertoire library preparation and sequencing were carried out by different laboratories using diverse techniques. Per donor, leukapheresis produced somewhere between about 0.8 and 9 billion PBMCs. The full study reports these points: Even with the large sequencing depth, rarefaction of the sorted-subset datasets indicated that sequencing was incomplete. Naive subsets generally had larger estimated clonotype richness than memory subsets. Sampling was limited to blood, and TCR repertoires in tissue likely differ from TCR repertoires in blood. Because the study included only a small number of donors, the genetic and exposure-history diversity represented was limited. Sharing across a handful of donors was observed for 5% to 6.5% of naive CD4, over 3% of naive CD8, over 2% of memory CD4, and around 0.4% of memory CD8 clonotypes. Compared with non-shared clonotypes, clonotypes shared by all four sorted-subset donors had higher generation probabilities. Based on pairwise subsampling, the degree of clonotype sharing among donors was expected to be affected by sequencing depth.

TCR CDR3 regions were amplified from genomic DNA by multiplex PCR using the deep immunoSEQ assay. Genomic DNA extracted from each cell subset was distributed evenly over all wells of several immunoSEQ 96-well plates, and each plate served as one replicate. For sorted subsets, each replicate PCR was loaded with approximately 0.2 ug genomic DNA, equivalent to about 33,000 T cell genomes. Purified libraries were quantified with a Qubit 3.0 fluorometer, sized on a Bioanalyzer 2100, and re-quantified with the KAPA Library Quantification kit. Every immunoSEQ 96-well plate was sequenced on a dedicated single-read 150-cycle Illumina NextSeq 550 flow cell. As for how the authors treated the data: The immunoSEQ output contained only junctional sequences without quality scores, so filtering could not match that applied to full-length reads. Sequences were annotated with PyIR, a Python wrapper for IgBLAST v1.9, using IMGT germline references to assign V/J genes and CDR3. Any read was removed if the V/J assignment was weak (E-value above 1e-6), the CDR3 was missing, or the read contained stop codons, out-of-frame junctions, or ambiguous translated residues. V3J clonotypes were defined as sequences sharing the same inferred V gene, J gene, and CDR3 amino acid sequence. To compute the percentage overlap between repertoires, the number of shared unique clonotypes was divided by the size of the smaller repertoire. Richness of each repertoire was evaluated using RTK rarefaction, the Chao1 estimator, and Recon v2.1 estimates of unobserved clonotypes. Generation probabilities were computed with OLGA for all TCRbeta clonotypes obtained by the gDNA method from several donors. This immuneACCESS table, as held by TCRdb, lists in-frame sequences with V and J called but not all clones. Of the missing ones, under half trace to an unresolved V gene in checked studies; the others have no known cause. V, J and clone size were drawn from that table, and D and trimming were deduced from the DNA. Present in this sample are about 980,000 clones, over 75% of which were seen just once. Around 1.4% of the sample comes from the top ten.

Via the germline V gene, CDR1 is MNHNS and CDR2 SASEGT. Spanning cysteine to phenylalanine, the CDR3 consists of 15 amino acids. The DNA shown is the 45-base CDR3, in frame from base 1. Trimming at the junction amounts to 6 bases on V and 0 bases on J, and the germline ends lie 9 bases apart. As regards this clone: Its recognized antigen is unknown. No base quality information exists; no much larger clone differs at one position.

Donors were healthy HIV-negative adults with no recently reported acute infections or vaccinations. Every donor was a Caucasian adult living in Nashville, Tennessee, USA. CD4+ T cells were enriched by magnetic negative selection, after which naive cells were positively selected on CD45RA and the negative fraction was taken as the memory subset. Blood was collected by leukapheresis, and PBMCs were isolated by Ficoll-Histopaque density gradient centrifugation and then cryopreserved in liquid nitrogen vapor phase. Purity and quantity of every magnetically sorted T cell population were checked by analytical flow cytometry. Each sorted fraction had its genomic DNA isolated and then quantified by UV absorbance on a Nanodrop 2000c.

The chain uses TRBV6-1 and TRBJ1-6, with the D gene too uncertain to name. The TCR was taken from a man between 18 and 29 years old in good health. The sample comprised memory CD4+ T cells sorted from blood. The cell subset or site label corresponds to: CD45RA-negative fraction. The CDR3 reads CASSAESSYNSPLHF. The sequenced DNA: TGTGCCAGCAGCGCAGAAAGCTCCTATAATTCACCCCTCCACTTT.